The 27 T cell receptor beta chains given below trace back to one sample, sequenced in a study of shared clonotypes between healthy human individuals. Clones were sequenced by immunoSEQ multiplex PCR, and TCRdb holds only the in-frame ones, with some missing. The sample lists around 750,000 clones, around 67% seen once, with approximately 1.7% in the top ten. The sample was memory CD4+ T cells sorted from blood. Subset: CD45RA-negative fraction. These receptors all come from a woman in her thirties in good health.

V and J are TRBV7-2 and TRBJ2-3; 11 bases fit TRBD1. Germline trimming cut 5 bases from V and 3 bases from J; bases unmatched to any gene: 13. In germline, CDR1 is SGHTA, CDR2 FQGNSA. The CDR3 consists of 18 residues. CDR3 region: CASSTGGQGGDFTDTQYF. CDR3 in DNA: TGTGCCAGCAGCACCGGGGGACAGGGGGGAGATTTTACAGATACGCAGTATTTT.

The chain joins TRBV7-2 to TRBJ2-1; possible D gene TRBD1, 6 bases. The germline V gene has CDR1 SGHTA and CDR2 FQGNSA. V dropped 11 bases and J dropped 1 base, with 15 bases sitting between them. CDR3 length: 14 residues. CDR3 DNA sequence: TGTGCCGGATCGCTGGACAGTTCCTACAATGAGCAGTTCTTC. Its protein product is CAGSLDSSYNEQFF.

J is TRBJ2-6 and V is TRBV5-1; 7 nucleotides agree with TRBD1. CDR3 length: 19 residues. The V and J ends lost 4 bases and 1 base, in that order; junction bases with no gene match: 14. Germline V CDR1 and CDR2: SGHRS, YFSETQ. The CDR3 protein is CASSPVKGQSNSGANVLTF. CDR3 bases: TGCGCCAGCAGCCCGGTTAAGGGACAGTCAAATTCTGGGGCCAACGTCCTGACTTTC.

Comment on this clone: This CDR3 is also generated by other DNA sequences in the sample. The chain is built from TRBV30 and TRBJ2-1, with D maybe TRBD1 (5 bases). Germline CDR1 reads GTSNPN; CDR2 reads SVGIG (reference sequence). Trimming shortened V by 4 bases and J by 7 bases, and 20 bases separated the two germline ends. The CDR3 sequence is 15 residues long. The CDR3 is CAWTARDRDLNEQFF. The CDR3 DNA reads TGTGCCTGGACTGCTCGAGACAGAGATTTGAATGAGCAGTTCTTC.

Worth noting for this clone: With only one base between it and a far larger clone, this is likely a read error. Other DNA sequences in the sample encode the same CDR3. The chain couples TRBV6-1 to TRBJ2-1, with D possibly matching TRBD2 (5 bases). The CDR3 runs to 12 residues. Trimming left V 8 bases short and J 5 bases short, with 10 bases between. Germline CDR1 is MNHNS and CDR2 is SASEGT. In DNA form, the CDR3 reads TGTGCCAGCTTACTAGATGACAATGAGCAGTTCTTC. This codes for CASLLDDNEQFF.

The J gene is TRBJ2-3, the V gene TRBV5-1; D not resolved. CDR1 is SGHRS and CDR2 is YFSETQ in the germline V gene. V lost 4 bases to trimming and J lost 1 base, with 10 bases between them. This CDR3 has 14 amino acids. As DNA, the CDR3 is TGCGCCAGCAGCGGCCCGTTGGGCACAGATACGCAGTATTTT. Amino acids: CASSGPLGTDTQYF.

This clone showed up just a few times. The V and J genes are TRBV10-1 and TRBJ2-2; no firm D call. V was clipped by 4 bases and J by 5 bases, with 5 bases between them. CDR3 length equals 12 residues. Per the germline V gene, CDR1 is WNHNN and CDR2 is SYGVQD (reference sequence). For the CDR3, the DNA is TGCGCCAGCAGTGTTCAGACCGGGGAGCTGTTTTTT. As protein: CASSVQTGELFF.

The sample holds one count of this clone. The chain couples TRBV5-6 to TRBJ1-1; D possibly corresponds to TRBD1 (6 bases). Trimming took off 2 bases at V and 6 bases at J, with 14 bases between the two ends. This CDR3 has 14 amino acids. CDR1 and CDR2 from the germline V gene are SGHDT and YYEEEE. CDR3 residues: CASSFFTGMSEAFF. CDR3 DNA: TGTGCCAGCAGCTTTTTCACAGGGATGTCTGAAGCTTTCTTT.

The chain recombines TRBV18 with TRBJ2-2; tentative D call: TRBD2 (5 bases). Germline CDR1 and CDR2: KGHSH and LQKENI. V dropped 1 base and J dropped 3 bases, with 12 bases sitting between them. CDR3 size: 16 residues. The DNA of the CDR3 is TGTGCCAGCTCACCACTCAGCCCCGGGGACACCGGGGAGCTGTTTTTT. The encoded protein is CASSPLSPGDTGELFF.

This chain joins TRBV5-1 and TRBJ2-5; D unresolved. V was clipped by 8 bases and J by 5 bases, with 13 bases between them. CDR1 SGHRS and CDR2 YFSETQ come from the germline V gene. The CDR3 length is 12 residues. The CDR3 DNA reads as TGCGCCAGTCAGGACGGATTTGAGACCCAGTACTTC. This encodes CASQDGFETQYF.

The chain links TRBV5-1 to TRBJ2-3, with D uncertain. Trimming removed 4 bases at V and 0 bases at J, with 15 bases between. Germline values: CDR1 SGHRS, CDR2 YFSETQ. This CDR3 comprises 16 residues. CDR3 in DNA: TGCGCCAGCAGCCCCCCTGCAGATTATAGCACAGATACGCAGTATTTT. It encodes CASSPPADYSTDTQYF.

DNA of the CDR3: TGTGCCAGCAGCTTAAACTACGAGCAGTACTTC. It translates to CASSLNYEQYF. The chain has TRBV11-2 and TRBJ2-7; D gene unclear. The germline CDR1 and CDR2 sequences are SGHAT and FQNNGV. The CDR3 spans 11 residues. The germline V and J ends were trimmed by 2 bases and 3 bases, with 2 bases remaining between them.

V usage is TRBV5-4 and J usage is TRBJ2-7, with 10 nucleotides matching TRBD1. The germline V gene encodes CDR1 SGHNT and CDR2 YYREEE (reference sequence). The CDR3 sequence is 15 residues long. The V gene end was trimmed by 4 bases and the J gene end by 3 bases; junction bases not matched to a gene: 7. CDR3 DNA sequence: TGTGCCAGCAGCAAAGGGACAGGGGAACTCTACGAGCAGTACTTC. Translating it yields CASSKGTGELYEQYF. Filled out from reference TRBV5-4 and TRBJ2-7, the complete variable domain reads ETGVTQSPTHLIKTRGQQVTLRCSSQSGHNTVSWYQQALGQGPQFIFQYYREEENGRGNFPPRFSGLQFPNYSSELNVNALELDDSALYLCASSKGTGELYEQYFGPGTRLTVT.

The CDR3 loop is CASSLLEGNEKLFF. DNA of the CDR3: TGTGCCAGCAGTTTACTTGAGGGTAATGAAAAACTGTTTTTT. The chain carries TRBV28 and TRBJ1-4; D unclear. The germline V and J ends were trimmed by 2 bases and 4 bases, with 8 bases remaining between them. The CDR3 spans 14 residues. The V gene's germline CDR1 is MDHEN and CDR2 SYDVKM. Variable domain in full (rest from reference TRBV28 and TRBJ1-4): DVKVTQSSRYLVKRTGEKVFLECVQDMDHENMFWYRQDPGLGLRLIYFSYDVKMKEKGDIPEGYSVSREKKERFSLILESASTNQTSMYLCASSLLEGNEKLFFGSGTQLSVL.

The V call is TRBV28, the J call TRBJ1-3, with TRBD1 matching 9 bases. The CDR3 loop spans 14 amino acids. CDR1 is MDHEN, CDR2 SYDVKM, per germline. J lost 7 bases, V lost 6 bases, and 7 bases had no gene match. CDR3 DNA: TGTGCCAGCAGCTTGGGACAGGGTATTAACACCATATATTTT. Translated: CASSLGQGINTIYF.

A word on this clone: This sample includes further DNA sequences coding for the same CDR3. V and J are TRBV28 and TRBJ1-1; 8 bases line up with TRBD1. CDR3 length: 12 amino acids. V gave up 5 bases and J gave up 4 bases; unmatched junction bases: 0. The germline gives CDR1 MDHEN, CDR2 SYDVKM. CDR3 residues: CASSTGGTEAFF. In nucleotides, the CDR3 is TGTGCCAGCAGTACAGGGGGCACTGAAGCTTTCTTT.

This clone was detected a few times. The chain is built from TRBV7-9 and TRBJ2-5, with TRBD2 identical over 8 bases. The CDR3 runs 14 residues. CDR1 is SEHNR and CDR2 is FQNEAQ in the germline V gene (reference sequence). V lost 7 bases, J lost 5 bases, and 9 bases stayed unmatched. The CDR3 loop is CASTTRGGRETQYF. The CDR3 DNA sequence: TGTGCCAGCACCACGCGCGGCGGGAGGGAGACCCAGTACTTC.

In its sample, this clone was seen once. V is TRBV28 and J is TRBJ2-7; D call uncertain. Trimming left V 2 bases short and J 9 bases short, with 11 bases between. Germline V CDR1 and CDR2: MDHEN, SYDVKM. The CDR3 covers 12 residues. CDR3 in DNA: TGTGCCAGCAGTTTAAGGCCCCTCGGGCAGTACTTC. Residues: CASSLRPLGQYF.

This clone showed up just a few times. This chain links TRBV5-1 with TRBJ2-3, with D hard to call. CDR1 is SGHRS, CDR2 YFSETQ, per germline. V lost 0 bases, J lost 2 bases, and 10 bases lay in between. The CDR3 contains 15 residues. CDR3 sequence reads: CASSLGQISTDTQYF. Here the CDR3 DNA reads TGCGCCAGCAGCTTGGGCCAGATCTCCACAGATACGCAGTATTTT.

This clone was counted a single time. The rearrangement uses TRBV19 and TRBJ1-5; possibly TRBD1 for D (6 bases). Trimming stripped 6 bases from V and 0 bases from J, with 24 bases between. The length of the CDR3 is 19 residues. Germline V gene data show CDR1 as LNHDA and CDR2 as SQIVND (reference sequence). The CDR3 sequence: CASSTRGGPATYSNQPQHF. Here the CDR3 DNA reads TGTGCCAGTAGCACCCGCGGGGGCCCCGCCACTTATAGCAATCAGCCCCAGCATTTT.

The chain has TRBV28 and TRBJ2-7; 9 bases are a match to TRBD1. Germline V gene data show CDR1 as MDHEN and CDR2 as SYDVKM. The CDR3 runs to 15 residues. V dropped 1 base and J dropped 1; count of bases not matched to a gene: 2. The CDR3 sequence is CASSLFGTGSYEQYF. CDR3 DNA sequence: TGTGCCAGCAGTTTATTTGGGACAGGGTCCTACGAGCAGTACTTC. The full variable domain, in which reference TRBV28 and TRBJ2-7 provide the parts outside the CDR3, is DVKVTQSSRYLVKRTGEKVFLECVQDMDHENMFWYRQDPGLGLRLIYFSYDVKMKEKGDIPEGYSVSREKKERFSLILESASTNQTSMYLCASSLFGTGSYEQYFGPGTRLTVT.

The chain recombines TRBV4-1 with TRBJ2-3, with TRBD2 matching over 11 bases. Germline loops: CDR1 MGHRA, CDR2 YSYEKL. J was trimmed by 0 bases and V by 4 bases; bases with no gene match: 6. The CDR3 spans 17 residues. The CDR3 loop reads CASSLYSGRGSTDTQYF. In nucleotides, the CDR3 is TGCGCCAGCAGCCTTTATAGCGGGAGGGGTAGCACAGATACGCAGTATTTT.

The gene calls are TRBV6-1 and TRBJ1-3, with D perhaps matching TRBD1 (5 bases). Trimming shortened V by 4 bases and J by 0 bases, and 13 bases separated the two germline ends. Germline-derived CDR1 and CDR2 are MNHNS and SASEGT. There are 16 residues in the CDR3. CDR3 region: CASSARTPNSGNTIYF. The CDR3, as DNA: TGTGCCAGCAGTGCCCGGACACCGAACTCTGGAAACACCATATATTTT.

The genes are TRBV5-1 and TRBJ1-1; the match to TRBD1 covers 8 bases. The CDR3 spans 15 residues. Per germline, CDR1 SGHRS and CDR2 YFSETQ. Trimming cost V 4 bases and J 0 bases; bases outside gene matches: 5. The CDR3 coding sequence is TGCGCCAGCAGCCCGAGGACAGGGCTGAACACTGAAGCTTTCTTT. It is translated as CASSPRTGLNTEAFF.

The chain employs TRBV11-2 and TRBJ1-1; D is unclear. The CDR3 consists of 14 residues. The V gene lost 2 bases and the J gene lost 0 bases, with 7 bases spanning the gap. Looked up from germline, CDR1 is SGHAT and CDR2 is FQNNGV. The CDR3 nucleotides read TGTGCCAGCAGCTTACTTCGAATGAACACTGAAGCTTTCTTT. This codes for CASSLLRMNTEAFF.

The chain is built from TRBV5-1 and TRBJ2-5, with 10 bases matching TRBD2. The CDR3 runs 16 residues. The V segment lost 2 bases and the J segment 5 bases; nucleotides outside the gene matches: 9. Germline CDR1 is SGHRS and CDR2 is YFSETQ. The chain's CDR3 is CASSFGVLAGLETQYF. CDR3 sequence (DNA): TGCGCCAGCAGCTTCGGAGTACTAGCGGGATTGGAGACCCAGTACTTC.

The chain carries TRBV5-5 and TRBJ2-7; D gene ambiguous. Looked up from germline, CDR1 is SGHKS and CDR2 is YYEKEE (reference sequence). V dropped 7 bases and J dropped 0 bases, with 5 bases sitting between them. CDR3 length: 11 residues. CDR3 in DNA: TGTGCCAGCGAGGTCTCCTACGAGCAGTACTTC. This codes for CASEVSYEQYF.